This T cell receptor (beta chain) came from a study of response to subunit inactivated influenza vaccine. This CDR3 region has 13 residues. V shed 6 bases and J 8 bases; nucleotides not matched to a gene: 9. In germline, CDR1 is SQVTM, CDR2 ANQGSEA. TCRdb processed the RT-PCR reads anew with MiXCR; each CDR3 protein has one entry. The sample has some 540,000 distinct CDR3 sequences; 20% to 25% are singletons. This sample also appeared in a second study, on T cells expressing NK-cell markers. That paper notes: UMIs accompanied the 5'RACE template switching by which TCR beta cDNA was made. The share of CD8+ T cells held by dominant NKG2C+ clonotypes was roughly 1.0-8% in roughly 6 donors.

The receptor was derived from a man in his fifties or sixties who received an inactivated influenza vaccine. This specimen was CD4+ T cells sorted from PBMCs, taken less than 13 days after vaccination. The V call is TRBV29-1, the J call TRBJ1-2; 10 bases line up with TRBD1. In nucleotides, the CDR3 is TGCAGCGTGTCTTTGACAGGGGGCGTCGGCTACACCTTC. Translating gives CSVSLTGGVGYTF.